The sequence of this T cell receptor beta chain was determined in a study of T cell responses to AZD1222 COVID-19 vaccine (dated by TCRdb to 2020 to 2022). For context, the study as a whole: AZD1222 recipients given second doses at about 4 weeks or at about 12 weeks were pooled, since spike-specific TCR depth and breadth were not found to differ between the two schedules. A total of around 240 trial participants underwent TCR sequencing, of whom about 210 had received two doses of AZD1222 and some 25 had received two doses of the MenACWY control vaccine. Trial participants were enrolled into age subgroups of 18-55, 56-69 and 70-plus years, which contained around 150, 29 and 61 TCR-sequenced participants, respectively.

Looking up the germline V gene yields CDR1 SGHRS and CDR2 YFSETQ. From the cysteine through the phenylalanine, the CDR3 covers 16 amino acids. Only CDR3 DNA remains: 48 bases, in frame from the first base. The V end gives up 3 bases and the J end 4 bases, leaving 10 bases in the junction not matched to a gene. Reading the label with the study, this specimen's time point is: baseline before first vaccination. The vaccinee samples were drawn from two UK trials, COV001 and COV002, one of which was a single-blind randomized controlled phase 2/3 trial testing AZD1222 (ChAdOx1 nCoV-19) in healthy adults. For TCRbeta chain sequencing, PBMC samples were collected from trial participants at day 0 and at day 28 after the second dose. The CDR3 regions of human TCRbeta chains were analyzed by immunosequencing. From the authors' description of their analysis: TCRs in the repertoires were matched against a reference library of SARS-CoV-2-specific TCRs that had been generated with the MIRA antigen-specificity platform. Breadth was defined as the fraction of unique TCRs that were SARS-CoV-2-associated. Depth was defined as the fraction of total T cells that were SARS-CoV-2-associated. Using the MIRA data, each spike-specific TCR was assigned both to the spike region to which the TCR was reactive and to a CD4 or CD8 class. Log10-transformed breadth and depth values were compared by one-way ANOVA with Sidak's multiple comparisons tests. In TCRdb, the immuneACCESS table is reduced to in-frame sequences with V and J assigned. These tables do not hold every clone; where another copy was compared, an unresolved V gene accounts for under half, and the others remain unexplained. The V and J calls and clone size come from that table; D and trimming were worked out from the DNA. Across this sample there are about 140,000 clones, with about 90% seen only once. Of the sample, roughly 2% is held by the ten largest clones.

Points the paper makes about the study in general: In the small 56-69-year group, the increase in depth fell short of significance, most likely because of low power. Participants were mostly white British, with more females than males. The authors suggested clonal diversity may have been underestimated. No day 14 peak-response samples were available, so repertoires were characterized only after the peak T cell response. Nearly half of unique spike-specific TCRs reportedly recognized epitopes outside regions mutated in the B.1.351 and B.1.1.7 variants. CD4 TCRs associated with the vaccine covered the entire spike protein, and the dominant responses were in regions 160-218 and 743-854. After two AZD1222 doses, both the breadth and the depth of spike-specific TCRs were significantly higher than at day 0 and than in MenACWY recipients. Conclusions about previously exposed vaccinees are limited because only a handful of AZD1222 recipients were SARS-CoV-2 seropositive at baseline.

Of note for this clone: What antigen it recognizes has not been identified. Base-call qualities are not available, and no considerably larger clone is one nucleotide away.

The source is an adult in good health. Sequences were derived from peripheral blood, sampled on day 0 of AZD1222 vaccination. The chain links TRBV5-1 with TRBJ1-1, with TRBD1 identical over 9 junction bases. The CDR3 loop reads CASSWGLQGAVTEAFF. In nucleotides, the sequence is TGCGCCAGCAGCTGGGGACTACAGGGGGCGGTCACTGAAGCTTTCTTT.